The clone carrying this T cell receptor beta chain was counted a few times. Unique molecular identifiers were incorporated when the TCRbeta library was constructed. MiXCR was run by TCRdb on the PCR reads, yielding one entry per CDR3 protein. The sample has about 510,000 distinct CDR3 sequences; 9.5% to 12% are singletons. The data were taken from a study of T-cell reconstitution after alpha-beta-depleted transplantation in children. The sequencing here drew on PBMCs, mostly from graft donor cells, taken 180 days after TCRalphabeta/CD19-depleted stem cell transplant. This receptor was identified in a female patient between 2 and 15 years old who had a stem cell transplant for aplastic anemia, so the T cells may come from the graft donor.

The CDR3, as DNA: TGTGCCACCAGTGACCCCGGACTAGCGGGAGATCGCGCAGATACGCAGTATTTT. This sequence encodes CATSDPGLAGDRADTQYF. The chain has TRBV24-1 and TRBJ2-3; TRBD2 aligns across 13 bases. J lost 4 bases, V lost 4 bases, and 10 bases had no gene match. Germline V gene sequence: CDR1 KGHDR, CDR2 SFDVKD. The CDR3 has 18 amino acids.